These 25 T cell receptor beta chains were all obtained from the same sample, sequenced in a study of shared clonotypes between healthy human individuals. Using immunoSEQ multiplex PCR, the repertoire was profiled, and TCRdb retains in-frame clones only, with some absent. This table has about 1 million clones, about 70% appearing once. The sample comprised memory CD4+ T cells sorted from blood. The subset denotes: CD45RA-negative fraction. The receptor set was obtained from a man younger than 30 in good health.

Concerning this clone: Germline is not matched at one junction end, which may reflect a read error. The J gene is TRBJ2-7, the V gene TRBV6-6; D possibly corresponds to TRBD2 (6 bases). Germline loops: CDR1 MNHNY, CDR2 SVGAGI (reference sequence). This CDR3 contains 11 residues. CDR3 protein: CASSWGDEQYF. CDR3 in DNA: TGTGCCAGCAGTTGGGGGGACGAACAGTACTTC.

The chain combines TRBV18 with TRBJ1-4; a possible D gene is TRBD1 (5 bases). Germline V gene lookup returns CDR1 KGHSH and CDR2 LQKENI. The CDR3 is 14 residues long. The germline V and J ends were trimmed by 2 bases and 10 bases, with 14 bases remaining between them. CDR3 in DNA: TGTGCCAGCTCACCATCGGAAAGGAGGGGAAAACTGTTTTTT. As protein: CASSPSERRGKLFF.

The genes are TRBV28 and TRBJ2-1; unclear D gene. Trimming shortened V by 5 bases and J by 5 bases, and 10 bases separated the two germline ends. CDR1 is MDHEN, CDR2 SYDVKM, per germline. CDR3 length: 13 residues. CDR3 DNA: TGTGCCAGCAGTCGCTTGGGGAACAATGAGCAGTTCTTC. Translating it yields CASSRLGNNEQFF.

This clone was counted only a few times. CDR3 sequence: CASGPGLGRVGELFF. DNA of the CDR3: TGTGCTAGTGGTCCGGGACTAGGACGCGTCGGGGAGCTGTTTTTT. The chain carries TRBV12-5 and TRBJ2-2; 8 positions agree with TRBD2. The CDR3 is made up of 15 amino acids. V shed 5 bases and J 7 bases; nucleotides not matched to a gene: 9. Per germline, CDR1 LGHNT and CDR2 FRNRAP.

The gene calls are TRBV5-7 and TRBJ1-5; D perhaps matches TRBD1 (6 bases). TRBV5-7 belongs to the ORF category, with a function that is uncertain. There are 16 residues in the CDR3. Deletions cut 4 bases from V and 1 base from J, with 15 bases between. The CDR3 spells CASSLRTEKSNQPQHF. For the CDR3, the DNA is TGTGCCAGCAGCCTACGGACAGAAAAAAGCAATCAGCCCCAGCATTTT.

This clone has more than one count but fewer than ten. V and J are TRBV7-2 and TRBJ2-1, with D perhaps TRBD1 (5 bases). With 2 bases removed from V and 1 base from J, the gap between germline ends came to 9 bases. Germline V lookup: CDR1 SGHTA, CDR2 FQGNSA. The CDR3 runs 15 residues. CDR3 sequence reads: CASSLRQGSYNEQFF. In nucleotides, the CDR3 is TGTGCCAGCAGCTTAAGGCAGGGATCCTACAATGAGCAGTTCTTC. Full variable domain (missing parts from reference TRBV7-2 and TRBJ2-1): GAGVSQSPSNKVTEKGKDVELRCDPISGHTALYWYRQSLGQGLEFLIYFQGNSAPDKSGLPSDRFSAERTGGSVSTLTIQRTQQEDSAVYLCASSLRQGSYNEQFFGPGTRLTVL.

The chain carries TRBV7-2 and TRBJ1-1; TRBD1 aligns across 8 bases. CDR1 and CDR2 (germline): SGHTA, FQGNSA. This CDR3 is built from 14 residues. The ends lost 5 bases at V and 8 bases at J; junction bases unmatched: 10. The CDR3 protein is CASSDRDRRSEAFF. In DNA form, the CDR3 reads TGTGCCAGCAGCGACCGGGACAGGAGAAGCGAAGCTTTCTTT. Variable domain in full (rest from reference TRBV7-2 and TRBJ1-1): GAGVSQSPSNKVTEKGKDVELRCDPISGHTALYWYRQSLGQGLEFLIYFQGNSAPDKSGLPSDRFSAERTGGSVSTLTIQRTQQEDSAVYLCASSDRDRRSEAFFGQGTRLTVV.

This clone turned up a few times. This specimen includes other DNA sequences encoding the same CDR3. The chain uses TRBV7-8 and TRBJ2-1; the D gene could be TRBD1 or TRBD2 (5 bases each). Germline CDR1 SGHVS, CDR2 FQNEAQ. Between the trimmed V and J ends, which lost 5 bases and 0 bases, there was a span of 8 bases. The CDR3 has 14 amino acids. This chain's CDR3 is CASSLGTSYNEQFF. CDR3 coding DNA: TGTGCCAGCAGCCTCGGGACCTCCTACAATGAGCAGTTCTTC.

CDR3 amino acids: CAISADKNSNQPQHF. Written as DNA, the CDR3 is TGTGCCATCAGTGCTGACAAGAATAGCAATCAGCCCCAGCATTTT. The V gene is TRBV10-3, the J gene TRBJ1-5; D unresolved. The V end was cut by 4 bases, the J end by 0 bases, with 10 bases between. CDR1 and CDR2 from the germline V gene are ENHRY and SYGVKD. The CDR3 has 15 amino acids.

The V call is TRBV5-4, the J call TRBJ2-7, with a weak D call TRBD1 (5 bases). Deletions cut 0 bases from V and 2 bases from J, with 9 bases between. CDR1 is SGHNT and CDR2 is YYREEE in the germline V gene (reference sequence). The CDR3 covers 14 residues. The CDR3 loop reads CASSLDRWTYEQYF. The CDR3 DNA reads TGTGCCAGCAGCTTGGACAGGTGGACCTACGAGCAGTACTTC.

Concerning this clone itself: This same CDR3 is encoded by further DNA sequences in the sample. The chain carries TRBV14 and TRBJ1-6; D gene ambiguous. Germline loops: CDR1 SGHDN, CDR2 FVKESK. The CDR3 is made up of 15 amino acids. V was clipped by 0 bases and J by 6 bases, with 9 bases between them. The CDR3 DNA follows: TGTGCCAGCAGCCAAGACCGTGGAGGTAATTCACCCCTCCACTTT. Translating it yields CASSQDRGGNSPLHF.

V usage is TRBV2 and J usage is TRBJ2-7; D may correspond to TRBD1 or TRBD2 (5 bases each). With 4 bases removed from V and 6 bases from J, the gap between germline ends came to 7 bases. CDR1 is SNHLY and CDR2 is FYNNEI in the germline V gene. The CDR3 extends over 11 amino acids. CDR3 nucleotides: TGTGCCAGCAGTGTAGGGACCGAGCAGTACTTC. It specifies CASSVGTEQYF.

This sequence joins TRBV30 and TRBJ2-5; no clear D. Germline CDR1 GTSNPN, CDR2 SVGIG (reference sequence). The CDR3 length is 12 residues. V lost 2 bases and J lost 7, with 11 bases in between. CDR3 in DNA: TGTGCCTGGAGTAAGGACGCAGGGACCCAGTACTTC. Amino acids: CAWSKDAGTQYF.

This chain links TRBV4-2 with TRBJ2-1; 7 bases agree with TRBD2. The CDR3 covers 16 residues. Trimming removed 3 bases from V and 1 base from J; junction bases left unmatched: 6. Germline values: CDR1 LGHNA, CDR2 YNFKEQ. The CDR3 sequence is CASSQKSGVSYNEQFF. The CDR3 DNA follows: TGTGCCAGCAGCCAGAAAAGCGGGGTTTCCTACAATGAGCAGTTCTTC.

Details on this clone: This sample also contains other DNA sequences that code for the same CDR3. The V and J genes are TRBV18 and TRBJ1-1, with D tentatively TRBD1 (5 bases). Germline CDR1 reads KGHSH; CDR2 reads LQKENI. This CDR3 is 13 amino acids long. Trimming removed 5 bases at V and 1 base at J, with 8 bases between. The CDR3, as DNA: TGTGCCAGCTCAGGCGGGACGAACACTGAAGCTTTCTTT. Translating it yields CASSGGTNTEAFF. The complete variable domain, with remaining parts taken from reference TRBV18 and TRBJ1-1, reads NAGVMQNPRHLVRRRGQEARLRCSPMKGHSHVYWYRQLPEEGLKFMVYLQKENIIDESGMPKERFSAEFPKEGPSILRIQQVVRGDSAAYFCASSGGTNTEAFFGQGTRLTVV.

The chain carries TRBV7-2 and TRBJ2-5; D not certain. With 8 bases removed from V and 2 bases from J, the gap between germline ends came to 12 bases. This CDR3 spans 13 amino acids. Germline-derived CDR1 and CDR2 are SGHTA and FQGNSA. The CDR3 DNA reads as TGTGCCAGCGGCAAAAGGAGACAAGAGACCCAGTACTTC. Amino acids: CASGKRRQETQYF. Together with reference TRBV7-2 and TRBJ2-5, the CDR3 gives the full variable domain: GAGVSQSPSNKVTEKGKDVELRCDPISGHTALYWYRQSLGQGLEFLIYFQGNSAPDKSGLPSDRFSAERTGGSVSTLTIQRTQQEDSAVYLCASGKRRQETQYFGPGTRLLVL.

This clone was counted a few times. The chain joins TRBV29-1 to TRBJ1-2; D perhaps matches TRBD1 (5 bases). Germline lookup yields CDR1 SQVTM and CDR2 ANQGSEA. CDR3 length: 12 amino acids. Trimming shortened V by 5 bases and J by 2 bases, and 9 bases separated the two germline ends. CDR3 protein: CSVYRDNYGYTF. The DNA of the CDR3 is TGCAGCGTTTACCGGGACAACTATGGCTACACCTTC.

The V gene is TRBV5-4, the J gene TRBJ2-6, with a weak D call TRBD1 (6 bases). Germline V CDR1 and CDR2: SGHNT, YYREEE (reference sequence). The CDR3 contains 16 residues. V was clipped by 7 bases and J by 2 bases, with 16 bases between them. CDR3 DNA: TGTGCCAGCTCCCTAGGGGGAAACACTGGGGCCAACGTCCTGACTTTC. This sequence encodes CASSLGGNTGANVLTF. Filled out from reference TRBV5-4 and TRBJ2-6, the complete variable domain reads ETGVTQSPTHLIKTRGQQVTLRCSSQSGHNTVSWYQQALGQGPQFIFQYYREEENGRGNFPPRFSGLQFPNYSSELNVNALELDDSALYLCASSLGGNTGANVLTFGAGSRLTVL.

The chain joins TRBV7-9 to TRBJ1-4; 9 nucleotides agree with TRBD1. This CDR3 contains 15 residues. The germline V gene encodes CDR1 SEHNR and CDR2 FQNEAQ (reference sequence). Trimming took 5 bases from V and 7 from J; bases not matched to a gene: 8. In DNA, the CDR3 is TGTGCCAGCAGCGCGACAGGGGGTTCGGGTGAAAAACTGTTTTTT. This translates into CASSATGGSGEKLFF. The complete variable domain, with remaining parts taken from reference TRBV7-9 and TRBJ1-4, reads DTGVSQNPRHKITKRGQNVTFRCDPISEHNRLYWYRQTLGQGPEFLTYFQNEAQLEKSRLLSDRFSAERPKGSFSTLEIQRTEQGDSAMYLCASSATGGSGEKLFFGSGTQLSVL.

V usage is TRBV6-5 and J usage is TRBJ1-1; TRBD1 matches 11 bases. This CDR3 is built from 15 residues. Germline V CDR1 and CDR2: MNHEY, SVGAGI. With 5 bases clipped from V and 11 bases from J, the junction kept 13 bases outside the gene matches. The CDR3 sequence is CASSTGDRGTQAAFF. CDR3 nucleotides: TGTGCCAGCAGTACCGGGGACAGGGGGACCCAGGCGGCTTTCTTT.

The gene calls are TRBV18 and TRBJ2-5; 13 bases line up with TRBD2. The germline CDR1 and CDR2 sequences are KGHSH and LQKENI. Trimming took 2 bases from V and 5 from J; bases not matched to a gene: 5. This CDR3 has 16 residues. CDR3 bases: TGTGCCAGCTCACCAGTGGGGACTAGCGGGAAGGAGACCCAGTACTTC. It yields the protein CASSPVGTSGKETQYF.

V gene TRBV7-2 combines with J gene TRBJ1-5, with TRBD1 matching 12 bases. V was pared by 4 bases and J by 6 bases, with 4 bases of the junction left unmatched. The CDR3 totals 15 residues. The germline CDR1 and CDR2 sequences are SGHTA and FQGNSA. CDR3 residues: CASSWGQGARQPQHF. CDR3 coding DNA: TGTGCCAGCAGCTGGGGACAGGGGGCGCGTCAGCCCCAGCATTTT. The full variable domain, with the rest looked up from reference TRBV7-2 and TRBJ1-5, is GAGVSQSPSNKVTEKGKDVELRCDPISGHTALYWYRQSLGQGLEFLIYFQGNSAPDKSGLPSDRFSAERTGGSVSTLTIQRTQQEDSAVYLCASSWGQGARQPQHFGDGTRLSIL.

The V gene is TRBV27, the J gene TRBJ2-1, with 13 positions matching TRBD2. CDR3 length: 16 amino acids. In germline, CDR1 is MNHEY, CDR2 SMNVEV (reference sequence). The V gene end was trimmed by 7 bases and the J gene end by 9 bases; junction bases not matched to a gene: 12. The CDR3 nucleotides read TGTGCCAGCATCCCATCAGGGACTAGCGGGATTGGTGAGCAGTTCTTC. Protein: CASIPSGTSGIGEQFF.

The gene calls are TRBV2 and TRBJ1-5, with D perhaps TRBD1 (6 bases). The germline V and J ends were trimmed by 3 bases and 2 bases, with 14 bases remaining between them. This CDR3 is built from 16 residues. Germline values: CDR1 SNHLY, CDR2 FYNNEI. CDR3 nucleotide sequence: TGTGCCAGCAGTGAGTCAGGGGATAAAGGCAATCAGCCCCAGCATTTT. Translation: CASSESGDKGNQPQHF.

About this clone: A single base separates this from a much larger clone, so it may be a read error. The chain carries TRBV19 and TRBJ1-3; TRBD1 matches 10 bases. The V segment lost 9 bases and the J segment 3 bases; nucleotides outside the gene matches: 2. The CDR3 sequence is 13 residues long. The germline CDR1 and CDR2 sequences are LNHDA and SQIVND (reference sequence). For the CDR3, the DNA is TGTGCCAGCGGACAGGGGGTTGGAAACACCATATATTTT. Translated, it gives CASGQGVGNTIYF.